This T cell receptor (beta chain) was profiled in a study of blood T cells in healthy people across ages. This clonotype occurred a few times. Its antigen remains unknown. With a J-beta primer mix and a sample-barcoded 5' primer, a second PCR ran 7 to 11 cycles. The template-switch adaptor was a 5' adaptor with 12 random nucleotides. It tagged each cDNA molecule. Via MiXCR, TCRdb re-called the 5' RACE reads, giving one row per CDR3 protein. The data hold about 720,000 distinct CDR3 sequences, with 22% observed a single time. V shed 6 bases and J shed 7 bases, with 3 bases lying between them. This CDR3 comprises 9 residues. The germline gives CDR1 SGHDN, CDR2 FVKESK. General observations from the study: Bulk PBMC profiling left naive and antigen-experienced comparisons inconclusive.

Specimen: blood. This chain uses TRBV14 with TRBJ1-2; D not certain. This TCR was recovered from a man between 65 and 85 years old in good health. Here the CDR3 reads CASRGGYTF. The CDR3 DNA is TGTGCCAGCAGGGGTGGCTACACCTTC.